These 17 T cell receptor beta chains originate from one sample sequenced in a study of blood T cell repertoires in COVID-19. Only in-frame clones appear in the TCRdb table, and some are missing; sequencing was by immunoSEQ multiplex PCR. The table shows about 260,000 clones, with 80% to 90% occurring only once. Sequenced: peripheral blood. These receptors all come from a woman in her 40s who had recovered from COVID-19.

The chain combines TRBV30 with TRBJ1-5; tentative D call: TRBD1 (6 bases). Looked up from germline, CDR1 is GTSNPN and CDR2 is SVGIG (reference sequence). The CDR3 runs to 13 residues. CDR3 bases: TGTGCTTGCACAGGGTCAGGCAATCAGCCCCAGCATTTT. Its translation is CACTGSGNQPQHF.

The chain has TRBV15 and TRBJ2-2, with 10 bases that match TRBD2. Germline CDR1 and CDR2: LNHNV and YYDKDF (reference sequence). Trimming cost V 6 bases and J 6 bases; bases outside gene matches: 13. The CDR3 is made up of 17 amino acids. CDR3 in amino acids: CATSPFLSGGASGELFF. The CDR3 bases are TGTGCCACCAGTCCCTTCTTAAGCGGGGGGGCCTCCGGGGAGCTGTTTTTT.

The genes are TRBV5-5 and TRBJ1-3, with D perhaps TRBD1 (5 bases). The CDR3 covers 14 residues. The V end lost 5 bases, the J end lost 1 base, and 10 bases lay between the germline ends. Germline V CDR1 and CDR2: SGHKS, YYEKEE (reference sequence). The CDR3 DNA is TGTGCCAGCAGTACCAGGGAATCTGGAAACACCATATATTTT. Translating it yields CASSTRESGNTIYF.

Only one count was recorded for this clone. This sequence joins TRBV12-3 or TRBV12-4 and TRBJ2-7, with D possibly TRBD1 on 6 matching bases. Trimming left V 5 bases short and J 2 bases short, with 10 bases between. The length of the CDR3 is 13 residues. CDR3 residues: CASSQGQAYEQYF. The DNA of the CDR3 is TGTGCCAGCAGTCAGGGACAAGCCTACGAGCAGTACTTC.

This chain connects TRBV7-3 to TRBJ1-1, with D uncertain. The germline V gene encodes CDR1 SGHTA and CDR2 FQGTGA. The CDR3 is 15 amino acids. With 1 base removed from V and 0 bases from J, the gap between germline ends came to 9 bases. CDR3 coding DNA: TGTGCCAGCAGCTTAATGGCTGGTATGAACACTGAAGCTTTCTTT. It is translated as CASSLMAGMNTEAFF.

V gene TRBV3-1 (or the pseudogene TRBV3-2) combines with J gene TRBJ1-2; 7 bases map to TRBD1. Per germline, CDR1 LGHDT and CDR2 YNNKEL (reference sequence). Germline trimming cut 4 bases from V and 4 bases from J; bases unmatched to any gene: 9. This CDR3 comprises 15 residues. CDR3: CASSPWTGASYGYTF. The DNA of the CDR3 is TGTGCCAGCAGCCCTTGGACAGGAGCCAGCTATGGCTACACCTTC.

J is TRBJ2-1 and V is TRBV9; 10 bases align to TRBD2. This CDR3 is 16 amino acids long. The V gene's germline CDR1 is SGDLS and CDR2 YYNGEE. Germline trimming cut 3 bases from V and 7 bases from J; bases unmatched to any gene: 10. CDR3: CASSARGKAGGNEQFF. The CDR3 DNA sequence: TGTGCCAGCAGCGCCCGAGGGAAAGCGGGGGGGAATGAGCAGTTCTTC.

The CDR3 sequence: CASSGRTGSNEKLFF. The CDR3 DNA follows: TGTGCCAGCAGTGGGCGGACAGGCAGTAATGAAAAACTGTTTTTT. V usage is TRBV6-2 or TRBV6-3 and J usage is TRBJ1-4, with 7 bases lining up with TRBD1. V lost 5 bases, J lost 4 bases, and 7 bases stayed unmatched. CDR1 and CDR2 (germline): MNHEY, SVGEGT. The CDR3 is 15 residues long.

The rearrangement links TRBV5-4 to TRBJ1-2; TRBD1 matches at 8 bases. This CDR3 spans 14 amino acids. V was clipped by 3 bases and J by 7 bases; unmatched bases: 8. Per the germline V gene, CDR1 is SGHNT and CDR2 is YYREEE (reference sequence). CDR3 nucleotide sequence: TGTGCCAGCAGCTCATGGACAGGGATAAGTGGCTACACCTTC. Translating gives CASSSWTGISGYTF.

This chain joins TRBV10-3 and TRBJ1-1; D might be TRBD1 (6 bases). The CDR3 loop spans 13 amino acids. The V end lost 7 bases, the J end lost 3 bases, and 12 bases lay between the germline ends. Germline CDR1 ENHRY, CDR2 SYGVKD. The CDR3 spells CAINREGDTEAFF. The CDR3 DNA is TGTGCCATCAACAGGGAAGGGGACACTGAAGCTTTCTTT.

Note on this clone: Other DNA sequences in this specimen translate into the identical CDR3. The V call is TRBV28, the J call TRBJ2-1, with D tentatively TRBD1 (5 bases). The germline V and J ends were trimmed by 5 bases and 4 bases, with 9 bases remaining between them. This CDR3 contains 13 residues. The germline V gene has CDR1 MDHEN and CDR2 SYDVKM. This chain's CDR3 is CASSLTGYNEQFF. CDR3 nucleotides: TGTGCCAGCAGTCTCACAGGATACAATGAGCAGTTCTTC.

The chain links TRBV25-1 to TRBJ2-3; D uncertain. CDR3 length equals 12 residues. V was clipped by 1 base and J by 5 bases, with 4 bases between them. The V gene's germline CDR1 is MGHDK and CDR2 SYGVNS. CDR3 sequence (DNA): TGTGCCAGCAGTGAATCCGGAGATACGCAGTATTTT. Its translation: CASSESGDTQYF.

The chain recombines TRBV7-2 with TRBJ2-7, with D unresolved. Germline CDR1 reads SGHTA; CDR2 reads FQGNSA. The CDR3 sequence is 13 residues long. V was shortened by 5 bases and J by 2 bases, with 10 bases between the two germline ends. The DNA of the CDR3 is TGTGCCAGCAGCCATCGAGGAGCCTACGAGCAGTACTTC. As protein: CASSHRGAYEQYF.

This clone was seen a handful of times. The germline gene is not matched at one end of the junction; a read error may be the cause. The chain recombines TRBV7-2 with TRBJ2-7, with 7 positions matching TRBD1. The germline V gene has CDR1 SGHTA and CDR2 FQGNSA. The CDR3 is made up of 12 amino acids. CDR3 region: CASSLAMRGLIF. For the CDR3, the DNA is TGTGCCAGCAGCTTAGCGATGAGGGGGCTCATCTTC.

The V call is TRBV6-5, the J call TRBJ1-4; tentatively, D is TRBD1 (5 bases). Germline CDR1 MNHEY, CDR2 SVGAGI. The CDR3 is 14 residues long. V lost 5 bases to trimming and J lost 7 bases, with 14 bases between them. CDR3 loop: CASSQGLLGEKLFF. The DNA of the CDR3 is TGTGCCAGCAGTCAGGGTCTCCTAGGTGAAAAACTGTTTTTT.

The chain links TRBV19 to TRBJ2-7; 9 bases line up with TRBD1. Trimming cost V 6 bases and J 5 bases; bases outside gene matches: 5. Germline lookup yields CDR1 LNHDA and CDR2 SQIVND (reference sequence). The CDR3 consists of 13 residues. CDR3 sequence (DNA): TGTGCCAGTAGGACGGGACAGGGCAACGAGCAGTACTTC. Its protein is CASRTGQGNEQYF.

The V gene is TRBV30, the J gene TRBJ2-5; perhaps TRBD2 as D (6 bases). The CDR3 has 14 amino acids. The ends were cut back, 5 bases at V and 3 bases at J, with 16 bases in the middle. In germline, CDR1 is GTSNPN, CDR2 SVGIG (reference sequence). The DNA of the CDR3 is TGTGCCTGGGGACCGGGACTTTCAAAAGAGACCCAGTACTTC. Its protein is CAWGPGLSKETQYF. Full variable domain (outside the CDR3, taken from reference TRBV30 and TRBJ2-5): SQTIHQWPATLVQPVGSPLSLECTVEGTSNPNLYWYRQAAGRGLQLLFYSVGIGQISSEVPQNLSASRPQDRQFILSSKKLLLSDSGFYLCAWGPGLSKETQYFGPGTRLLVL.